A single sample gave rise to the 17 T cell receptor beta chains below, sequenced in a study of cytomegalovirus exposure and HLA in healthy donors (dated by TCRdb to 2017 to 2019). The method was the immunoSEQ multiplex PCR assay. For the multiplex PCR, a mixture combining 60 forward primers for TCR Vbeta segments and 13 reverse primers for TCR Jbeta segments was used. Held by TCRdb, this immuneACCESS table contains in-frame sequences only and omits some clones. Under half of the omission traces to an unresolved V gene where checked; the cause of the rest is unknown. The sample table holds fewer than 110,000 clones, of which approximately 85% were seen once. 3% to 5% of the sample goes to the ten largest clones. Sample: PBMCs. Every receptor here comes from a man under 40 in good health and CMV-seronegative.

This clone was seen more than once but under ten times. V and J are TRBV7-9 and TRBJ2-1; D may be TRBD1 (6 bases). Trimming shortened V by 1 base and J by 8 bases, and 15 bases separated the two germline ends. Germline V lookup: CDR1 SEHNR, CDR2 FQNEAQ (reference sequence). The CDR3 runs 15 residues. The CDR3 loop is CASSLGAGAWDEQFF. The CDR3 DNA sequence: TGTGCCAGCAGCTTAGGGGCAGGGGCTTGGGATGAGCAGTTCTTC. The variable domain in full, with the rest retrieved from reference TRBV7-9 and TRBJ2-1, is DTGVSQNPRHKITKRGQNVTFRCDPISEHNRLYWYRQTLGQGPEFLTYFQNEAQLEKSRLLSDRFSAERPKGSFSTLEIQRTEQGDSAMYLCASSLGAGAWDEQFFGPGTRLTVL.

V is TRBV4-2 and J is TRBJ1-4; TRBD1 agrees at 9 bases. The CDR3 extends over 17 amino acids. Germline V lookup: CDR1 LGHNA, CDR2 YNFKEQ. The V and J ends lost 2 bases and 0 bases, in that order; junction bases with no gene match: 4. The CDR3 DNA reads as TGTGCCAGCAGCCAAAAGGGACAGGGACCAACTAATGAAAAACTGTTTTTT. Residues: CASSQKGQGPTNEKLFF.

V and J are TRBV7-9 and TRBJ1-4, with D hard to call. The V end lost 2 bases, the J end lost 4 bases, and 11 bases lay between the germline ends. Germline CDR1 is SEHNR and CDR2 is FQNEAQ (reference sequence). The CDR3 loop spans 15 amino acids. CDR3 DNA sequence: TGTGCCAGCAGCTTACGGACGGGAATTAATGAAAAACTGTTTTTT. Translated, it gives CASSLRTGINEKLFF. The full variable domain, completed using reference TRBV7-9 and TRBJ1-4, is DTGVSQNPRHKITKRGQNVTFRCDPISEHNRLYWYRQTLGQGPEFLTYFQNEAQLEKSRLLSDRFSAERPKGSFSTLEIQRTEQGDSAMYLCASSLRTGINEKLFFGSGTQLSVL.

The chain uses TRBV7-2 and TRBJ1-5; tentatively, D is TRBD1 (5 bases). Trimming took off 1 base at V and 2 bases at J, with 9 bases between the two ends. Germline loops: CDR1 SGHTA, CDR2 FQGNSA. The CDR3 sequence is 15 residues long. For the CDR3, the DNA is TGTGCCAGCAGCTTAGTAGCGGGGGGCAATCAGCCCCAGCATTTT. It translates to CASSLVAGGNQPQHF.

The rearrangement links TRBV5-6 to TRBJ1-1; 7 bases fit TRBD1. Germline CDR1 is SGHDT and CDR2 is YYEEEE. V dropped 1 base and J dropped 6; count of bases not matched to a gene: 18. The CDR3 is 18 amino acids. The CDR3 sequence: CASSLLTGTRLLGAEAFF. CDR3 nucleotide sequence: TGTGCCAGCAGCTTGTTGACAGGGACGAGACTTTTGGGTGCTGAAGCTTTCTTT. Looking up the rest from reference TRBV5-6 and TRBJ1-1 gives the full variable domain: DAGVTQSPTHLIKTRGQQVTLRCSPKSGHDTVSWYQQALGQGPQFIFQYYEEEERQRGNFPDRFSGHQFPNYSSELNVNALLLGDSALYLCASSLLTGTRLLGAEAFFGQGTRLTVV.

This rearrangement joins TRBV15 to TRBJ2-7; TRBD1 aligns across 11 bases. The CDR3 totals 14 residues. Germline CDR1 LNHNV, CDR2 YYDKDF (reference sequence). After removal of 3 bases from V and 4 bases from J, the junction contained 2 bases not matched to a gene. CDR3 loop: CATSRGTGGYEQYF. CDR3 DNA sequence: TGTGCCACCAGCAGGGGGACAGGGGGGTACGAGCAGTACTTC.

The genes are TRBV6-5 and TRBJ1-4, with D unclear. In germline, CDR1 is MNHEY, CDR2 SVGAGI. V shed 6 bases and J shed 8 bases, with 10 bases lying between them. CDR3 length equals 12 residues. CDR3 bases: TGTGCCAGCAGCCGGGGATCAGAAAAACTGTTTTTT. Amino acids: CASSRGSEKLFF.

This clone was observed a few times. This chain links TRBV27 with TRBJ2-7; D is unresolved. Germline-derived CDR1 and CDR2 are MNHEY and SMNVEV (reference sequence). This CDR3 is 13 amino acids long. The V end lost 2 bases, the J end lost 3 bases, and 8 bases lay between the germline ends. The CDR3 DNA sequence: TGTGCCAGCAGTTTAAGCCGGAGCTACGAGCAGTACTTC. Protein sequence: CASSLSRSYEQYF.

This clone was detected once. The chain couples TRBV19 to TRBJ1-5, with a possible D match to TRBD1 (5 bases). Trimming left V 3 bases short and J 2 bases short, with 11 bases between. Germline assignment: CDR1 LNHDA and CDR2 SQIVND (reference sequence). The CDR3 runs 15 residues. CDR3 DNA: TGTGCCAGTAGTATGGTCGACAGAGGCAATCAGCCCCAGCATTTT. Amino acids: CASSMVDRGNQPQHF.

V gene TRBV4-1 combines with J gene TRBJ2-7; 8 nucleotides line up with TRBD2. The CDR3 totals 16 residues. The junction had 5 bases not matched to a gene; V was cut back by 1 base and J by 0 bases. Germline CDR1 is MGHRA and CDR2 is YSYEKL. CDR3 protein: CASSQGPAGGSYEQYF. In DNA form, the CDR3 reads TGCGCCAGCAGCCAAGGACCGGCGGGAGGCTCCTACGAGCAGTACTTC.

The V and J genes are TRBV5-1 and TRBJ2-1; a possible D gene is TRBD1 (6 bases). The CDR3 totals 17 residues. V dropped 0 bases and J dropped 4 bases, with 17 bases sitting between them. CDR1 is SGHRS and CDR2 is YFSETQ in the germline V gene. The CDR3 DNA reads TGCGCCAGCAGCTTGGCCGTAGGGGGAATAGGTTACAATGAGCAGTTCTTC. Its translation is CASSLAVGGIGYNEQFF.

This clone was found once. The J gene is TRBJ2-7, the V gene TRBV19, with 8 bases lining up with TRBD1. CDR1 and CDR2 from the germline V gene are LNHDA and SQIVND (reference sequence). J lost 1 base, V lost 3 bases, and 5 bases had no gene match. The CDR3 runs to 15 residues. CDR3 nucleotide sequence: TGTGCCAGTAGTATTGGACAGGGTTTATCCTACGAGCAGTACTTC. Amino acids: CASSIGQGLSYEQYF.

The chain's CDR3 is CAWSFSRQDSPLHF. The CDR3 region has the DNA TGTGCCTGGAGCTTCTCCCGGCAGGATTCACCCCTCCACTTT. The chain has TRBV30 and TRBJ1-6; no reliable D call. V was shortened by 3 bases and J by 8 bases, with 14 bases between the two germline ends. The CDR3 loop spans 14 amino acids. The germline V gene encodes CDR1 GTSNPN and CDR2 SVGIG (reference sequence).

The CDR3 DNA reads as TGTGCCAGCAGCAAAGGGGGGGTAGGACCCAACCTTTTGGAGCCCCAGCATTTT. It codes for CASSKGGVGPNLLEPQHF. This chain links TRBV21-1 with TRBJ1-5. TRBV21-1 is assigned pseudogene status. The length of the CDR3 is 18 residues.

The chain combines TRBV5-1 with TRBJ2-1, with 7 bases identical to TRBD2. This CDR3 is 18 amino acids long. Looked up from germline, CDR1 is SGHRS and CDR2 is YFSETQ. Losses at the gene ends were 0 bases for V and 0 bases for J; bases not matched to a gene: 9. The CDR3, as DNA: TGCGCCAGCAGCTTGGCTGGGTCGCGCGGGAGCTCCTACAATGAGCAGTTCTTC. Protein product: CASSLAGSRGSSYNEQFF.

The chain combines TRBV28 with TRBJ2-1, with 9 nucleotides matching TRBD2. The CDR3 has 19 amino acids. Germline V gene sequence: CDR1 MDHEN, CDR2 SYDVKM. The junction had 14 bases not matched to a gene; V was cut back by 5 bases and J by 0 bases. CDR3 loop: CASSPTLGGSGSSYNEQFF. The CDR3 coding sequence is TGTGCCAGCAGTCCTACCCTCGGGGGTAGCGGGAGCTCCTACAATGAGCAGTTCTTC.

CDR3 sequence: CASKMDRYSYEQYF. CDR3 coding DNA: TGTGCCAGCAAGATGGACAGGTACTCCTACGAGCAGTACTTC. The chain recombines TRBV5-4 with TRBJ2-7; 7 bases are a match to TRBD1. Trimming at V came to 6 bases and at J to 0 bases, leaving 6 bases not matched to a gene. From germline, CDR1 is SGHNT and CDR2 YYREEE (reference sequence). CDR3 length equals 14 residues.